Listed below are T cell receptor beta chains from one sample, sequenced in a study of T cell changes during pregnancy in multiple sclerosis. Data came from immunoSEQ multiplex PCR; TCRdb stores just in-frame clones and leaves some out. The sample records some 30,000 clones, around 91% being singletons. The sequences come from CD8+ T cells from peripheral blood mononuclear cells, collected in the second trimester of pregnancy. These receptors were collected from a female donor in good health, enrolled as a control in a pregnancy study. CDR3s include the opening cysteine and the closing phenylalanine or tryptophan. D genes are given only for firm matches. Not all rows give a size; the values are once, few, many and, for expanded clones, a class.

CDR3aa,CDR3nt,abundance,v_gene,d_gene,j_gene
CASSVRRSVSASYNEQFF,TGTGCCAGCAGCGTTCGGCGGAGCGTGAGTGCTTCCTACAATGAGCAGTTCTTC,once,TRBV7-2,-,TRBJ2-1
CASSNRGQNTEAFF,TGTGCCAGCAGCAACAGGGGGCAGAACACTGAAGCTTTCTTT,-,TRBV13,TRBD1,TRBJ1-1
CASSLSTGGNEQFF,TGTGCCAGCAGCTTATCTACAGGGGGCAATGAGCAGTTCTTC,-,TRBV7-9,TRBD1,TRBJ2-1
CASSTVPGGEVYGYTF,TGTGCCAGCAGTACAGTACCGGGAGGGGAGGTCTATGGCTACACCTTC,-,TRBV27,-,TRBJ1-2
CASSIQGSSYEQYF,TGTGCCAGCAGTATACAGGGGTCCTCCTACGAGCAGTACTTC,-,TRBV27,TRBD1,TRBJ2-7
CASSQTSGVYNEQFF,TGTGCCAGCAGCCAGACTAGCGGGGTATACAATGAGCAGTTCTTC,-,TRBV7-3,TRBD2,TRBJ2-1
CASSTSRQGWNTEAFF,TGTGCCAGTAGTACCAGTCGACAGGGCTGGAACACTGAAGCTTTCTTT,once,TRBV19,TRBD1,TRBJ1-1
CASSQATGSNQPQHF,TGCGCCAGCAGCCAGGCGACAGGGAGCAATCAGCCCCAGCATTTT,-,TRBV4-3,TRBD1,TRBJ1-5
CASSSAQQGLAGESKADTQYF,TGTGCCAGCAGTTCCGCACAACAAGGACTAGCGGGGGAGTCGAAGGCAGATACGCAGTATTTT,-,TRBV27,TRBD2,TRBJ2-3
CASSVGGLGGDTQYF,TGTGCCAGCAGCGTAGGAGGCCTAGGAGGAGATACGCAGTATTTT,-,TRBV9,-,TRBJ2-3
CASSLGRTEAFF,TGTGCCAGCAGTTTAGGGCGCACTGAAGCTTTCTTT,once,TRBV28,-,TRBJ1-1
CASSPYTEAFF,TGTGCCAGCAGCCCATACACTGAAGCTTTCTTT,once,TRBV7-8,-,TRBJ1-1
CASSVIPTGYNEQFF,TGTGCCAGCAGTGTGATTCCGACAGGCTACAATGAGCAGTTCTTC,-,TRBV6-5,-,TRBJ2-1
CASSLSQGAGELFF,TGTGCCAGCAGCTTAAGTCAGGGGGCCGGGGAGCTGTTTTTT,-,TRBV7-3,TRBD1,TRBJ2-2
CASSAGGSEAFF,TGTGCCAGCAGTGCTGGGGGCAGCGAAGCTTTCTTT,-,TRBV27,-,TRBJ1-1
CASSSPDRLGYEQYF,TGTGCCAGCAGCTCCCCGGACAGGCTGGGCTACGAGCAGTACTTC,once,TRBV7-2,TRBD1,TRBJ2-7
CASSYSRGTEAFF,TGTGCCAGCAGTTACTCGAGAGGCACTGAAGCTTTCTTT,-,TRBV6-5,-,TRBJ1-1
CAWSGYRGEQYF,TGTGCCTGGAGTGGATACCGGGGCGAGCAGTACTTC,-,TRBV30,-,TRBJ2-7
CASSLRSFEPQAQYF,TGTGCCAGCAGTTTACGCTCGTTCGAGCCCCAGGCGCAGTACTTC,-,TRBV28,-,TRBJ2-7
CASSSGIAGGTYNEQFF,TGTGCCAGCAGCTCAGGGATAGCGGGGGGGACCTACAATGAGCAGTTCTTC,-,TRBV7-9,TRBD2,TRBJ2-1
CASSQDRDRGGYGYTF,TGCGCCAGCAGCCAAGATCGGGACAGGGGAGGGTATGGCTACACCTTC,once,TRBV4-3,TRBD1,TRBJ1-2
CASSNRQVNTGELFF,TGTGCCAGCAGCAACCGACAGGTGAACACCGGGGAGCTGTTTTTT,once,TRBV11-3,-,TRBJ2-2
CASSIAGSVDTQYF,TGTGCCAGTAGTATAGCAGGGTCTGTGGATACGCAGTATTTT,-,TRBV19,-,TRBJ2-3
CASSSPGQGFGEGEQFF,TGTGCCAGCAGCTCTCCGGGACAGGGTTTCGGTGAAGGTGAGCAGTTCTTC,-,TRBV5-6,TRBD1,TRBJ2-1
CASSLSGGTTGTQYF,TGTGCCAGCAGCTTGAGCGGGGGGACGACCGGTACGCAGTATTTT,-,TRBV5-6,TRBD2,TRBJ2-3
CSAGDRGEETQYF,TGCAGCGCTGGGGACAGGGGGGAAGAAACCCAGTACTTC,few,TRBV29-1,TRBD1,TRBJ2-5
CASGFTAASSYNEQFF,TGTGCCAGCGGGTTCACAGCGGCAAGCTCCTACAATGAGCAGTTCTTC,-,TRBV27,-,TRBJ2-1
CASSFRDRGFSGNTIYF,TGCGCCAGCAGCTTCCGGGACAGGGGGTTCTCTGGAAACACCATATATTTT,-,TRBV23-1,TRBD1,TRBJ1-3
CASSQETGGNQPQHF,TGCGCCAGCAGCCAGGAGACAGGGGGCAATCAGCCCCAGCATTTT,-,TRBV4-3,TRBD1,TRBJ1-5
CASSQGRAALSGNTIYF,TGCGCCAGCAGCCAAGGGAGGGCAGCCCTCTCTGGAAACACCATATATTTT,-,TRBV4-3,-,TRBJ1-3
CAIHGGGYQETQYF,TGTGCCATACATGGGGGGGGGTACCAAGAGACCCAGTACTTC,-,TRBV2,TRBD2,TRBJ2-5
CAWSSPKTSGDEQYF,TGTGCCTGGAGCTCCCCTAAGACATCAGGGGACGAGCAGTACTTC,-,TRBV30,-,TRBJ2-7
CASSQEYDRVTKNTEAFF,TGTGCCAGCAGCCAAGAGTATGACAGGGTAACCAAGAACACTGAAGCTTTCTTT,-,TRBV4-2,TRBD1,TRBJ1-1
CASRGLAGGTLPETQYF,TGCGCCAGCAGGGGCCTAGCGGGGGGAACACTTCCAGAGACCCAGTACTTC,-,TRBV5-1,TRBD2,TRBJ2-5
CASSQDLSGTQYF,TGCGCCAGCAGCCAAGATCTCTCCGGGACCCAGTACTTC,-,TRBV4-3,-,TRBJ2-5
CASSRLGGGDTQYF,TGTGCCAGCAGCCGCCTGGGAGGGGGGGATACGCAGTATTTT,-,TRBV7-3,-,TRBJ2-3
CASNVLRGGLRGYTF,TGTGCCAGCAACGTCCTTCGGGGGGGACTTCGGGGCTACACCTTC,-,TRBV5-6,-,TRBJ1-2
CASSPDRDNTEAFF,TGTGCCAGCAGCCCCGACAGGGACAACACTGAAGCTTTCTTT,-,TRBV5-4,TRBD1,TRBJ1-1
CASRGGGTEAFF,TGCGCCAGCAGGGGAGGGGGGACTGAAGCTTTCTTT,once,TRBV4-1,-,TRBJ1-1
CASSSFPNRDYGYTF,TGTGCCAGCAGCAGTTTCCCCAATCGGGACTATGGCTACACCTTC,-,TRBV21-1,-,TRBJ1-2
CASSLLRAGEGAEAFF,TGTGCCAGCAGCTTATTGCGGGCAGGGGAAGGCGCTGAAGCTTTCTTT,-,TRBV7-8,-,TRBJ1-1
CASSQESTGSYEQYF,TGTGCCAGCAGCCAAGAGAGTACGGGCTCCTACGAGCAGTACTTC,-,TRBV4-2,-,TRBJ2-7